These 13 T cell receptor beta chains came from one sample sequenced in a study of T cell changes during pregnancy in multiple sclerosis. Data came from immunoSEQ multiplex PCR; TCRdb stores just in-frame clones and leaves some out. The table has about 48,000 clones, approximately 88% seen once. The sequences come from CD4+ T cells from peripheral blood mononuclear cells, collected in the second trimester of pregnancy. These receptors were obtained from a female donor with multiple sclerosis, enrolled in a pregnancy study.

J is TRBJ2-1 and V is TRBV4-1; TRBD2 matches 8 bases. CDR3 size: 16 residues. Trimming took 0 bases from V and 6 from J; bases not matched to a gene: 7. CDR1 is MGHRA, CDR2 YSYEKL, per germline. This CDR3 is CASSQDGSGMFNEQFF. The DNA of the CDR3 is TGCGCCAGCAGCCAAGATGGTAGCGGGATGTTCAATGAGCAGTTCTTC.

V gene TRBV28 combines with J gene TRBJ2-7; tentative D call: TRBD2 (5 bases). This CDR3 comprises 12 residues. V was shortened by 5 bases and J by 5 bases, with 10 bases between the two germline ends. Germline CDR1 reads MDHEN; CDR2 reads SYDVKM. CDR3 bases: TGTGCCAGCAGTGCCGGGATCCACGAGCAGTACTTC. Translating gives CASSAGIHEQYF.

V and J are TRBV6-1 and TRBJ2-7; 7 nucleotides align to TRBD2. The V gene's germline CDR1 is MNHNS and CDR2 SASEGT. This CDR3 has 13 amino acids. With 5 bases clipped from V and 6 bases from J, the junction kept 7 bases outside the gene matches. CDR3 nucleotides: TGTGCCAGCAGTTGGGCGGGAGCACCCGAGCAGTACTTC. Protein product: CASSWAGAPEQYF.

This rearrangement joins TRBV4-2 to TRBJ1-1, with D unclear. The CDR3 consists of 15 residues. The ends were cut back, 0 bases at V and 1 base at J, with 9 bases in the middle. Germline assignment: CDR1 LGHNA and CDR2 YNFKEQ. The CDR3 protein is CASSQEQTKNTEAFF. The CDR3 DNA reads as TGTGCCAGCAGCCAAGAACAGACCAAGAACACTGAAGCTTTCTTT.

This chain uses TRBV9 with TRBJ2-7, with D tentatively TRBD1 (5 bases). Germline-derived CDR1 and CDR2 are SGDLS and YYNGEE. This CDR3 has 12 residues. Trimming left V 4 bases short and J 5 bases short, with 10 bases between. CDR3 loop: CASSTGIDEQYF. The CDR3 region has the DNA TGTGCCAGCAGCACAGGCATCGACGAGCAGTACTTC.

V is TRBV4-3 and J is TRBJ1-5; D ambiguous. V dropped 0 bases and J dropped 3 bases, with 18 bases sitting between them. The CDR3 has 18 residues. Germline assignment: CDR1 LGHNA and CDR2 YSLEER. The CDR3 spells CASSQEVNRPGPNQPQHF. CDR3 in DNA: TGCGCCAGCAGCCAAGAAGTTAATAGGCCAGGCCCCAATCAGCCCCAGCATTTT.

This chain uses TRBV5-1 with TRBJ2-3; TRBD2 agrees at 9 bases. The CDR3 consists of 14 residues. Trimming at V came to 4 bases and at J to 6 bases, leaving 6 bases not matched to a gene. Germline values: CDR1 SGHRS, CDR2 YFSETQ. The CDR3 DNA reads TGCGCCAGCAGCCTAGCGGGAAGTGACGATACGCAGTATTTT. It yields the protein CASSLAGSDDTQYF. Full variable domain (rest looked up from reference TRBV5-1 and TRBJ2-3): KAGVTQTPRYLIKTRGQQVTLSCSPISGHRSVSWYQQTPGQGLQFLFEYFSETQRNKGNFPGRFSGRQFSNSRSEMNVSTLELGDSALYLCASSLAGSDDTQYFGPGTRLTVL.

CDR3 DNA: TGTGCCAGCAGCCCGTCAGGGGGTTGGGGCGAGCAGTACTTC. Encoded protein: CASSPSGGWGEQYF. V and J are TRBV7-9 and TRBJ2-7; 7 bases are a match to TRBD1. Losses at the gene ends were 5 bases for V and 6 bases for J; bases not matched to a gene: 10. The CDR3 runs to 14 residues. Germline V gives CDR1 SEHNR, CDR2 FQNEAQ (reference sequence).

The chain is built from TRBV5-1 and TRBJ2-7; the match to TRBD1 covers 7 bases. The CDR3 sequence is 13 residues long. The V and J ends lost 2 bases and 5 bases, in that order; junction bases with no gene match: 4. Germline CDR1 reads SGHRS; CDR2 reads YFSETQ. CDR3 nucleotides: TGCGCCAGCAGCTTTGAGGGGGCACACGAGCAGTACTTC. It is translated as CASSFEGAHEQYF.

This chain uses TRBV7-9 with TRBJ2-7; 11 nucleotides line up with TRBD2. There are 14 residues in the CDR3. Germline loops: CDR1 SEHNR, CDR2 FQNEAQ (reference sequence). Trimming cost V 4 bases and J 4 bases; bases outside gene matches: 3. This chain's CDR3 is CASSSGLAVYEQYF. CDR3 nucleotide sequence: TGTGCCAGCAGCTCGGGACTAGCGGTTTACGAGCAGTACTTC.

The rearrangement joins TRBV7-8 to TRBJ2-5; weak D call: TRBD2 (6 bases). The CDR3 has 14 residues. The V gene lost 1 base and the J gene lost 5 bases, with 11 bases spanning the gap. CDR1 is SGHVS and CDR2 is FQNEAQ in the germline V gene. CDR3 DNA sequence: TGTGCCAGCAGCTTAGTACTTGGGGGGGAGACCCAGTACTTC. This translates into CASSLVLGGETQYF.

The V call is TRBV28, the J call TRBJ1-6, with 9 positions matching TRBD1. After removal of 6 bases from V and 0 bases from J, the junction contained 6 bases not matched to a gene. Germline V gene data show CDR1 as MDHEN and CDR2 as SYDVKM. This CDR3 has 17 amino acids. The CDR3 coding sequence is TGTGCCAGCAGATCGGGACAGGGTAGCTCCTATAATTCACCCCTCCACTTT. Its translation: CASRSGQGSSYNSPLHF.

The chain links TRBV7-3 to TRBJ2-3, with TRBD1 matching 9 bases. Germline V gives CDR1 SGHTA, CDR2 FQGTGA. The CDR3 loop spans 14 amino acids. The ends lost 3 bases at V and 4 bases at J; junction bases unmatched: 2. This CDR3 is CASSFGTGSDTQYF. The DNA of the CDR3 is TGTGCCAGCAGCTTTGGGACAGGGTCAGATACGCAGTATTTT. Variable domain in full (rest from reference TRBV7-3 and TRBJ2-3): GAGVSQTPSNKVTEKGKYVELRCDPISGHTALYWYRQSLGQGPEFLIYFQGTGAADDSGLPNDRFFAVRPEGSVSTLKIQRTERGDSAVYLCASSFGTGSDTQYFGPGTRLTVL.